One T cell receptor (beta chain) is described in this entry. The table came from immunoSEQ multiplex PCR; TCRdb's copy has only in-frame clones and leaves some out. The table includes 95,000 to 100,000 clones, over 90% detected once. These data come from a study of technical replicates of blood from several donors. There are 14 residues in the CDR3. The germline gives CDR1 MDHEN, CDR2 SYDVKM. V was trimmed by 6 bases and J by 8 bases, leaving 17 bases between them. The genes are TRBV28 and TRBJ2-1; possible D gene TRBD2, 6 bases. This TCR was recovered from a human donor in good health. The sample comprised T cells isolated from PBMCs. CDR3 coding DNA: TGTGCCAGCAGCTGGTCTGGCGGGATGGATGAGCAGTTCTTC. It is translated as CASSWSGGMDEQFF.